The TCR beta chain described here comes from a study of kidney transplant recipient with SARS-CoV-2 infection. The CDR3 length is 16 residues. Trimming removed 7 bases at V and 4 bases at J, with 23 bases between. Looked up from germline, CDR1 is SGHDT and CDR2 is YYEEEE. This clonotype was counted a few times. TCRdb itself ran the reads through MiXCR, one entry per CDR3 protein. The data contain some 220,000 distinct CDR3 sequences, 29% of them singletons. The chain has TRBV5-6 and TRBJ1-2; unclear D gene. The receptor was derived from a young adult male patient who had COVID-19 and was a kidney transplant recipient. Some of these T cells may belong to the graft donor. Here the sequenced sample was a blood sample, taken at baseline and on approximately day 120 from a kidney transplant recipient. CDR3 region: CASYNANSRKTYGYTF. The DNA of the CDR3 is TGTGCCAGCTACAACGCCAATAGTCGAAAGACCTATGGCTACACCTTC.